The T cell receptor beta chain under discussion was sequenced for a study of blood T cell repertoires in COVID-19. Study-level information: The study drew acute and convalescent COVID-19 samples from the United States, Italy and Spain. PBMCs, B-cell-depleted T cells, or T cells provided the cDNA or gDNA that made up the material.

The germline CDR1 and CDR2 sequences are MNHEY and SVGAGI. V shed 2 bases and J 6 bases; nucleotides not matched to a gene: 5. The CDR3 is 16 amino acids. Per the authors' pipeline: Estimation of nucleated cell counts relied on the amplification of reference gene primers. Sequenced by immunoSEQ multiplex PCR; TCRdb stores in-frame clones only, minus some. V, J and clone size are taken as reported in that table, and D and trimming were inferred from the DNA itself. The table shows 52,000 or so clones, with more than 85% occurring only once. The material sequenced was peripheral blood. The J gene is TRBJ2-7, the V gene TRBV6-5; 15 nucleotides line up with TRBD2. The receptor comes from a man in his forties or fifties with acute or convalescent COVID-19. The CDR3 DNA reads as TGTGCCAGCAGTTACGGGACTAGCGGGAGGACTGTCGAGCAGTACTTC. This codes for CASSYGTSGRTVEQYF.